This paragraph reports one T cell receptor beta chain. Its target is unknown. This sample is part of a study of immune heterogeneity within non-small cell lung tumors. Findings and caveats of the study: Recurring identical dominant CDR3 beta clonotypes were observed across tumor sites within a patient, together with site-unique high-frequency clones.

Template material for each sample was 550 to 750 ng of bulk tumor genomic DNA. Biopsies, several per primary tumor and spaced far apart, were collected during surgery. Before undergoing curative surgery, patients had newly diagnosed non-small cell lung cancer that was untreated. CDR3 of TCR beta was amplified by multiplex PCR that used 32 V and 13 J primers. Via MiXCR, TCRdb re-called the multiplex PCR reads, giving one row per CDR3 protein. There are 10,000 or so distinct CDR3 sequences in the sample; about 30% occur only once, and more than 20% lies in the top ten. The CDR3 is 13 amino acids. V gave up 0 bases and J gave up 7 bases, with 11 bases separating them. Germline CDR1 is SGHNT and CDR2 is YYREEE (reference sequence).

This clonotype was sampled from a woman aged 50 to 60 with non-small cell lung cancer. The sequenced material came from lung tumor tissue. The gene calls are TRBV5-4 and TRBJ2-7; TRBD2 might be the D (6 bases). The DNA of the CDR3 is TGTGCCAGCAGCTTGGTATCGGGGGAGGAGCAGTACTTC. It is translated as CASSLVSGEEQYF.